Listed below are T cell receptor beta chains from one sample, sequenced in a study of blood T cell repertoires in COVID-19. Sequenced by immunoSEQ multiplex PCR; TCRdb stores in-frame clones only, minus some. The table shows about 190,000 clones, with less than 90% occurring only once. The sample was peripheral blood. The receptors come from a man younger than 45 with acute or convalescent COVID-19. Each CDR3 is given with its conserved first and last residue. The order of the fields is V gene, clone size, J gene, D gene, CDR3 protein, CDR3 DNA. The D gene is left open where the match is weak. Some rows have no size entry. The others give once, few or many, or a class for an expanded clone.

V gene: TRBV4-1; clone size: once; J gene: TRBJ2-7; D gene: -; CDR3 protein: CASSRELVGYEQYF; CDR3 DNA: TGCGCCAGCAGCCGAGAACTAGTCGGCTACGAGCAGTACTTC
V gene: TRBV19; clone size: -; J gene: TRBJ1-1; D gene: -; CDR3 protein: CASSIKSRVNTEAFF; CDR3 DNA: TGTGCCAGTAGTATTAAGAGTCGGGTGAACACTGAAGCTTTCTTT
V gene: TRBV14; clone size: -; J gene: TRBJ2-7; D gene: TRBD2; CDR3 protein: CASSLGTSGSWPSYEQYF; CDR3 DNA: TGTGCCAGCAGCCTCGGGACTAGCGGGAGTTGGCCCTCCTACGAGCAGTACTTC
V gene: TRBV19; clone size: -; J gene: TRBJ2-1; D gene: -; CDR3 protein: CASSIVPDGYDEQFF; CDR3 DNA: TGTGCCAGTAGTATAGTGCCCGACGGGTACGATGAGCAGTTCTTC
V gene: TRBV5-1; clone size: -; J gene: TRBJ1-2; D gene: TRBD1; CDR3 protein: CASSLAGGTGGVGYTF; CDR3 DNA: TGCGCCAGCAGCTTGGCCGGTGGGACAGGGGGAGTTGGCTACACCTTC
V gene: TRBV18; clone size: -; J gene: TRBJ2-5; D gene: -; CDR3 protein: CASTRLQGPPQETQYF; CDR3 DNA: TGTGCCAGCACAAGACTACAGGGACCTCCCCAAGAGACCCAGTACTTC
V gene: TRBV7-8; clone size: -; J gene: TRBJ1-5; D gene: TRBD1; CDR3 protein: CASSTGTDYSNQPQHF; CDR3 DNA: TGTGCCAGCAGCACCGGGACAGATTATAGCAATCAGCCCCAGCATTTT
V gene: TRBV5-1; clone size: -; J gene: TRBJ1-2; D gene: TRBD1; CDR3 protein: CASSRDRLWGYTF; CDR3 DNA: TGCGCCAGCAGCCGGGACAGACTATGGGGCTACACCTTC
V gene: TRBV27; clone size: -; J gene: TRBJ1-5; D gene: -; CDR3 protein: CASSLSGVSNQPQHF; CDR3 DNA: TGTGCCAGCAGTTTGAGCGGGGTCTCGAATCAGCCCCAGCATTTT
V gene: TRBV28; clone size: -; J gene: TRBJ1-5; D gene: TRBD1; CDR3 protein: CASLPGGPGQPQHF; CDR3 DNA: TGTGCCAGCCTCCCAGGGGGACCCGGTCAGCCCCAGCATTTT
V gene: TRBV4-2; clone size: -; J gene: TRBJ1-4; D gene: -; CDR3 protein: CASSQVPGGVPENEKLFF; CDR3 DNA: TGTGCCAGCAGCCAAGTACCGGGGGGGGTCCCTGAGAATGAAAAACTGTTTTTT
V gene: TRBV10-2; clone size: once; J gene: TRBJ1-4; D gene: -; CDR3 protein: CASRPPGSNEKLFF; CDR3 DNA: TGCGCCAGCAGACCTCCGGGGAGTAATGAAAAACTGTTTTTT
V gene: TRBV7-6; clone size: -; J gene: TRBJ2-5; D gene: TRBD2; CDR3 protein: CASSFTGGISSETQYF; CDR3 DNA: TGTGCCAGCAGCTTCACCGGGGGGATTTCGTCAGAGACCCAGTACTTC
V gene: TRBV5-5; clone size: -; J gene: TRBJ2-7; D gene: TRBD2; CDR3 protein: CASSLLAGGYEQYF; CDR3 DNA: TGTGCCAGCAGCTTGTTAGCGGGGGGCTACGAGCAGTACTTC
V gene: TRBV7-9; clone size: -; J gene: TRBJ1-2; D gene: -; CDR3 protein: CASSLNYYGYTF; CDR3 DNA: TGTGCCAGCAGCTTAAACTACTATGGCTACACCTTC
V gene: TRBV19; clone size: -; J gene: TRBJ1-3; D gene: TRBD1; CDR3 protein: CATNPGGSGNTIYF; CDR3 DNA: TGTGCCACAAATCCAGGGGGCTCTGGAAACACCATATATTTT
V gene: TRBV5-4; clone size: -; J gene: TRBJ1-2; D gene: TRBD1; CDR3 protein: CASSAGQGLSHGYTF; CDR3 DNA: TGTGCCAGCAGCGCCGGACAGGGATTATCGCATGGCTACACCTTC
V gene: TRBV2; clone size: -; J gene: TRBJ2-7; D gene: TRBD2; CDR3 protein: CASSEQTSGGWRYF; CDR3 DNA: TGTGCCAGCAGTGAACAGACTAGCGGGGGATGGAGGTACTTC
V gene: TRBV18; clone size: -; J gene: TRBJ2-7; D gene: -; CDR3 protein: CASSPGPQGNEQYF; CDR3 DNA: TGTGCCAGCTCACCAGGGCCTCAGGGGAACGAGCAGTACTTC
V gene: TRBV18; clone size: -; J gene: TRBJ2-7; D gene: -; CDR3 protein: CASSQTLQGYEQYF; CDR3 DNA: TGTGCCAGCTCACAAACCCTACAGGGCTACGAGCAGTACTTC
V gene: TRBV30; clone size: -; J gene: TRBJ1-3; D gene: -; CDR3 protein: CAWGLGNSGNTIYF; CDR3 DNA: TGTGCCTGGGGGCTCGGGAACTCTGGAAACACCATATATTTT
V gene: TRBV30; clone size: -; J gene: TRBJ2-5; D gene: -; CDR3 protein: CAWNRAQETQYF; CDR3 DNA: TGTGCCTGGAACCGAGCCCAAGAGACCCAGTACTTC
V gene: TRBV18; clone size: -; J gene: TRBJ1-3; D gene: -; CDR3 protein: CASSYLGEDTIYF; CDR3 DNA: TGTGCCAGCTCCTATCTCGGGGAAGACACCATATATTTT
V gene: TRBV23-1; clone size: -; J gene: TRBJ1-5; D gene: TRBD1; CDR3 protein: CASGRDRNSKEPQHF; CDR3 DNA: TGCGCCAGCGGGAGGGACAGGAATAGTAAAGAGCCCCAGCATTTT
V gene: TRBV2; clone size: -; J gene: TRBJ1-4; D gene: -; CDR3 protein: CASSDLFATNEKLFF; CDR3 DNA: TGTGCCAGCAGTGACTTGTTTGCAACTAATGAAAAACTGTTTTTT
V gene: TRBV7-8; clone size: -; J gene: TRBJ2-5; D gene: -; CDR3 protein: CASSLVVVAGIGETQYF; CDR3 DNA: TGTGCCAGCAGCTTAGTCGTAGTTGCCGGGATAGGGGAGACCCAGTACTTC
V gene: TRBV3-1/TRBV3-2; clone size: -; J gene: TRBJ1-6; D gene: -; CDR3 protein: CASSQVVVNSPLHF; CDR3 DNA: TGTGCCAGCAGCCAAGTGGTAGTTAATTCACCCCTCCACTTT
V gene: TRBV5-1; clone size: few; J gene: TRBJ2-3; D gene: TRBD2; CDR3 protein: CASRPGTSGRKDTQYF; CDR3 DNA: TGCGCCAGCAGACCCGGGACTAGCGGGAGGAAAGATACGCAGTATTTT
V gene: TRBV28; clone size: -; J gene: TRBJ1-4; D gene: -; CDR3 protein: CASSLQGPATNEKLFF; CDR3 DNA: TGTGCCAGCAGTTTACAGGGTCCTGCAACTAATGAAAAACTGTTTTTT
V gene: TRBV12-3/TRBV12-4; clone size: -; J gene: TRBJ1-6; D gene: -; CDR3 protein: CASSLRKESPLHF; CDR3 DNA: TGTGCCAGCAGCCTGAGGAAGGAATCACCCCTCCACTTT
V gene: TRBV18; clone size: -; J gene: TRBJ1-1; D gene: -; CDR3 protein: CASSTGGSNTEAFF; CDR3 DNA: TGTGCCAGCTCCACGGGGGGGTCGAACACTGAAGCTTTCTTT
V gene: TRBV10-3; clone size: -; J gene: TRBJ1-5; D gene: TRBD1; CDR3 protein: CAISMGTGNQPQHF; CDR3 DNA: TGTGCCATCAGTATGGGGACAGGCAATCAGCCCCAGCATTTT
V gene: TRBV27; clone size: -; J gene: TRBJ1-1; D gene: TRBD1; CDR3 protein: CASSLGDRARTEAFF; CDR3 DNA: TGTGCCAGCAGTTTGGGGGACAGGGCTCGCACTGAAGCTTTCTTT
V gene: TRBV3-1/TRBV3-2; clone size: -; J gene: TRBJ2-3; D gene: TRBD1; CDR3 protein: CASSPAGQGVRTQYF; CDR3 DNA: TGTGCCAGCAGCCCGGCCGGGCAGGGGGTACGAACGCAGTATTTT
V gene: TRBV6-2/TRBV6-3; clone size: -; J gene: TRBJ2-7; D gene: -; CDR3 protein: CASSYGQNYEQYF; CDR3 DNA: TGTGCCAGCAGTTACGGGCAGAACTACGAGCAGTACTTC
V gene: TRBV24-1; clone size: once; J gene: TRBJ2-3; D gene: TRBD2; CDR3 protein: CATRWLAGYLITDTQYF; CDR3 DNA: TGTGCCACAAGGTGGCTAGCGGGGTATCTGATCACAGATACGCAGTATTTT
V gene: TRBV28; clone size: -; J gene: TRBJ2-3; D gene: TRBD2; CDR3 protein: CASSSLAGGPADTQYF; CDR3 DNA: TGTGCCAGCAGTTCTCTAGCGGGAGGGCCTGCAGATACGCAGTATTTT
V gene: TRBV11-2; clone size: -; J gene: TRBJ2-6; D gene: -; CDR3 protein: CASSQISGANVLTF; CDR3 DNA: TGTGCCAGCAGTCAGATCTCTGGGGCCAACGTCCTGACTTTC
V gene: TRBV6-5; clone size: -; J gene: TRBJ2-3; D gene: TRBD2; CDR3 protein: CASSNSGSSDTQYF; CDR3 DNA: TGTGCCAGCAGCAACAGCGGGAGTTCAGATACGCAGTATTTT
V gene: TRBV5-5; clone size: -; J gene: TRBJ1-1; D gene: -; CDR3 protein: CASSLVINTEAFF; CDR3 DNA: TGTGCCAGCAGCTTGGTTATCAACACTGAAGCTTTCTTT
V gene: TRBV11-2; clone size: -; J gene: TRBJ2-5; D gene: -; CDR3 protein: CASSLGRETQYF; CDR3 DNA: TGTGCCAGCAGCTTAGGGAGGGAGACCCAGTACTTC
V gene: TRBV15; clone size: -; J gene: TRBJ2-3; D gene: -; CDR3 protein: CATSRRDTQYF; CDR3 DNA: TGTGCCACCAGCCGGAGGGATACGCAGTATTTT
V gene: TRBV10-2; clone size: -; J gene: TRBJ2-1; D gene: TRBD1; CDR3 protein: CASTRTGAVNEQFF; CDR3 DNA: TGCGCCAGCACCAGGACAGGGGCCGTTAATGAGCAGTTCTTC
V gene: TRBV5-6; clone size: once; J gene: TRBJ2-7; D gene: -; CDR3 protein: CASSPVLLSSYEQYF; CDR3 DNA: TGTGCCAGCAGCCCCGTTCTCTTGAGCTCCTACGAGCAGTACTTC
V gene: TRBV30; clone size: -; J gene: TRBJ1-1; D gene: TRBD1; CDR3 protein: CAWSGGGLNTEAFF; CDR3 DNA: TGTGCCTGGTCAGGGGGAGGATTGAACACTGAAGCTTTCTTT
V gene: TRBV6-5; clone size: -; J gene: TRBJ2-7; D gene: -; CDR3 protein: CATFPQGVPYEQYF; CDR3 DNA: TGTGCCACCTTCCCCCAAGGGGTCCCCTACGAGCAGTACTTC
V gene: TRBV5-1; clone size: -; J gene: TRBJ1-6; D gene: -; CDR3 protein: CASSLVADSPLHF; CDR3 DNA: TGCGCCAGCAGCTTGGTGGCAGATTCACCCCTCCACTTT
V gene: TRBV30; clone size: -; J gene: TRBJ2-3; D gene: -; CDR3 protein: CAWIRGGGPTDTQYF; CDR3 DNA: TGTGCCTGGATCCGCGGCGGGGGCCCCACAGATACGCAGTATTTT